This T cell receptor (beta chain) emerged from a study of blood T cell repertoires in COVID-19 (dated by TCRdb to the early 2020s). About the investigation overall: Collaborator samples came from the United States, Italy and Spain and covered acute and convalescent phases of COVID-19. The material from the prospective study consisted of cDNA or gDNA derived from T cells, B-cell-depleted T cells, or PBMCs. Subjects who had been exposed to COVID-19, were actively infected with it, or had recovered from it provided the deeply sampled blood TCRbeta repertoires that made up the dataset. The repertoires were released in a freely available public database meant as a resource for research on the immune response to SARS-CoV-2. The samples were drawn from two sources: the first 160 participants of the ongoing ImmuneRACE study, and 950 to 1,500 subjects contributed by 6 global collaborators. The sample metadata nearly always contained a de-identified subject ID, COVID-19 status, age in years and sex. Where HLA class I and class II types were available, the types were taken from metadata supplied by the sample provider, not from assay-based typing. Study-wide findings and limitations: The amount of clinical and demographic metadata varied by source and participant and was provided uncurated.

Collaborating institutions collected whole blood in K2EDTA tubes following their own protocols. For TCRbeta analysis, collaborator samples were shipped as frozen whole blood, as isolated PBMCs, or as DNA extracted from either sample type. TCRbeta CDR3 regions were amplified from genomic DNA by means of the immunoSEQ Assay, a bias-controlled multiplex PCR. As for how the authors treated the data: Nucleated cell counts per sample were estimated from amplification of reference gene primers within the assay. To quantify the absolute abundance of each unique TCRbeta CDR3 rearrangement, sequence reads were collapsed and filtered. Productive Simpson clonality was computed per sample as the square root of Simpson's diversity index over productive rearrangements. Not all clones reach the TCRdb copy of this immuneACCESS table, which keeps in-frame sequences only. Checked studies attribute under half of the gap to unresolved V genes and leave the rest unexplained. Clone size and V and J calls were adopted from that table, with D and trimming inferred from the DNA. Within this sample are 200,000 to 250,000 clones, with around 82% of them counted one time only. The top ten clonotypes cover approximately 3.8% of the sample.

The germline V gene encodes CDR1 SGHRS and CDR2 YFSETQ. At the junction V is shortened by 0 bases and J by 0 bases, with 4 bases in between. The CDR3 has 13 amino acids, counting the end cysteine and phenylalanine. The only DNA kept is the CDR3, 39 bases in frame from the first base. On this clone itself: The specificity of this receptor is unknown. The input lacks base qualities; no much larger clone sits a single base away.

The chain employs TRBV5-1 and TRBJ2-7, with the D gene call left open. The origin of this receptor is a woman over 75 with acute or convalescent COVID-19. Source material: peripheral blood. This receptor has the CDR3 CASSLGASYEQYF. The nucleotide sequence reads TGCGCCAGCAGCTTGGGGGCCTCCTACGAGCAGTACTTC.